The clone carrying this TCR beta chain was found many times. The antigen remains unidentified. The data were obtained in a study of T cell repertoires in cytomegalovirus infection. The overall study: Public TCR beta signatures were indicative of both CMV infection and a matching HLA type.

TCRdb reprocessed the reads via MiXCR and lists one record per CDR3 protein. The table has hundreds of thousands of distinct CDR3 sequences, under 40% seen once. Trimming cost V 7 bases and J 4 bases; bases outside gene matches: 8. The CDR3 loop spans 14 amino acids. Germline V gene lookup returns CDR1 MDHEN and CDR2 SYDVKM. Findings and caveats of the study: Totalled public TCR beta family frequency picked out people who carried CMV plus the relevant HLA. Predominance within the ex vivo response was attributable to HLA-C-restricted CMV-specific TCR beta clonotypes.

The specimen sequenced was PBMCs. The rearrangement links TRBV28 to TRBJ2-3, with 7 bases that match TRBD2. The sequence was collected from a human donor in good health (CMV status not recorded). Some clones in this sample may be carry-over from other donors' samples. The CDR3 nucleotides are TGTGCCAGCACTCGGCCGGCGGGAGCAGATACGCAGTATTTT. This codes for CASTRPAGADTQYF.